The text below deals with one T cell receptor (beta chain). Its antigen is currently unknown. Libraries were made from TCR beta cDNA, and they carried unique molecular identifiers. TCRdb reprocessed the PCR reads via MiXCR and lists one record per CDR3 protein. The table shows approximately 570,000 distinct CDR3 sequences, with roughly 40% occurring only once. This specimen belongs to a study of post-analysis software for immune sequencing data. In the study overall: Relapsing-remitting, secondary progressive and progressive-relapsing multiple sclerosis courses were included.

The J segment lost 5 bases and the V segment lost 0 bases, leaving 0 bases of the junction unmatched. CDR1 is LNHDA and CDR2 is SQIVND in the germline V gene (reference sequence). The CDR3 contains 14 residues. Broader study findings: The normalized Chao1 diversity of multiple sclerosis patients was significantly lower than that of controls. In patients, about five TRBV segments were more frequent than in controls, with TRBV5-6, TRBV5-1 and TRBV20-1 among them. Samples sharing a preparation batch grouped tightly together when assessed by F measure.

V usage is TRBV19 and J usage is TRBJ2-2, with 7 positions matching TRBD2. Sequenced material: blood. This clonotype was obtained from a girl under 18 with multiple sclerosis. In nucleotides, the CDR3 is TGTGCCAGTAGTATAGAAGCGGGGACCGGGGAGCTGTTTTTT. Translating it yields CASSIEAGTGELFF.